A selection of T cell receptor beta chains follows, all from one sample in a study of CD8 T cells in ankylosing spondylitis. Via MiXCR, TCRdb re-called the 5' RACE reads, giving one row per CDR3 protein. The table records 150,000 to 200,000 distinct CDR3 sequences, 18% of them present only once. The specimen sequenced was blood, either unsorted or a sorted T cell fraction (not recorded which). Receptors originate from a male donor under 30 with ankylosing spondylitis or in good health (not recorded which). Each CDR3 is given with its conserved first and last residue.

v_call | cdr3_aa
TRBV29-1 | CSVVMVAGGLEQFF
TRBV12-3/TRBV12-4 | CASTHYRGHTDTQYF
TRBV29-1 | CSVGQDSYNEQFF
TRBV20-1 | CSAPDRVDTEAFF
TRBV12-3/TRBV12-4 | CASSLSVATYNEQFF
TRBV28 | CASGEAGERYNEQFF
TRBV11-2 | CASSLDLVTSPLHF
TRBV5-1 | CASSFRSDRRRNSPLHF
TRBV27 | CASSPTQWGEITDTQYF
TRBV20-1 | CSASIGGATITEAFF
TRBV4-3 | CASSQEVGVDTEAFF
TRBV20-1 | CSARGGEQFF
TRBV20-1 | CSALTSGRANEQFF
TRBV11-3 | CASSYTGGSTDTQYF
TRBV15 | CATSFRTSGSETQYF